A single sample is the source of the 9 T cell receptor beta chains below, sequenced in a study of CD8 T cells in ankylosing spondylitis (dated 2017 in TCRdb). Library preparation was by 5' RACE. The sequencing machine was an Illumina HiSeq 2500. Through fastp at Q25 and MiXCR, TCRdb rebuilt clones from the public reads, retaining in-frame beta chains. All rows with the same CDR3 protein become a single entry with the most common DNA and genes. This sample comprises fewer than 50,000 distinct CDR3 sequences, 9.5% to 11% of them detected only once. The ten largest clones take up 1.4% of the sample. The sequencing input was blood, either unsorted or a sorted T cell fraction (not recorded which). These receptors originate from a male donor with ankylosing spondylitis or in good health (not recorded which).

This clonotype has only a few counts. The chain combines TRBV29-1 with TRBJ2-2; TRBD1 or TRBD2 may be the D gene (6 bases each). This CDR3 has 16 residues. Germline CDR1 is SQVTM and CDR2 is ANQGSEA. Trimming cost V 3 bases and J 4 bases, with 18 bases left between them. This CDR3 is CSVERRGARGTGELFF. As DNA, the CDR3 is TGCAGCGTTGAGAGAAGGGGGGCCCGGGGCACCGGGGAGCTGTTTTTT.

This clonotype was picked up many times. The chain carries TRBV6-1 and TRBJ1-1; tentative D call: TRBD1 (6 bases). The germline V and J ends were trimmed by 1 base and 5 bases, with 14 bases remaining between them. The CDR3 sequence is 15 residues long. Germline V gene lookup returns CDR1 MNHNS and CDR2 SASEGT. CDR3 residues: CASSEVAGARTEAFF. For the CDR3, the DNA is TGTGCCAGCAGTGAAGTTGCGGGGGCCCGTACTGAAGCTTTCTTT.

The table lists this clonotype with many counts. The chain carries TRBV25-1 and TRBJ1-2; the D is unclear. The germline V gene encodes CDR1 MGHDK and CDR2 SYGVNS. The V and J ends lost 5 bases and 2 bases respectively, with 12 bases between them. The CDR3 is made up of 14 amino acids. CDR3 sequence: CASSLSSMNYGYTF. The CDR3 nucleotides read TGTGCCAGCAGTCTTAGCTCTATGAACTATGGCTACACCTTC.

This clonotype was found many times. CDR3 in DNA: TGCGCCAGCGGGGAGGGCAGACTACGAGGCTACAATGAGCAGTTCTTC. Translation: CASGEGRLRGYNEQFF. The rearrangement links TRBV5-1 to TRBJ2-1; 7 bases match TRBD2. V lost 7 bases and J lost 3; bases outside the gene matches: 13. In germline, CDR1 is SGHRS, CDR2 YFSETQ. This CDR3 region has 16 residues.

This clonotype was seen many times. This sequence joins TRBV6-2 or TRBV6-3 and TRBJ1-1; TRBD1 agrees at 7 bases. Germline V gene lookup returns CDR1 MNHEY and CDR2 SVGEGT. This CDR3 has 12 amino acids. The CDR3 is CASGRGYTEAFF. CDR3 in DNA: TGTGCGTCCGGCAGGGGGTACACTGAAGCTTTCTTT.

This chain uses TRBV29-1 with TRBJ2-5; D is ambiguous. The CDR3 consists of 10 residues. CDR1 and CDR2 from the germline V gene are SQVTM and ANQGSEA. The ends were cut back, 2 bases at V and 5 bases at J, with 3 bases in the middle. As DNA, the CDR3 is TGCAGCGTTGAATGGGAGACCCAGTACTTC. It translates to CSVEWETQYF. The full variable domain, completed using reference TRBV29-1 and TRBJ2-5, is SAVISQKPSRDICQRGTSLTIQCQVDSQVTMMFWYRQQPGQSLTLIATANQGSEATYESGFVIDKFPISRPNLTFSTLTVSNMSPEDSSIYLCSVEWETQYFGPGTRLLVL.

This clonotype has only a few counts. This chain joins TRBV7-2 and TRBJ2-5; D is perhaps TRBD1 (6 bases). The CDR3 is 14 residues long. Between the trimmed V and J ends, which lost 3 bases and 4 bases, there was a span of 12 bases. Germline lookup yields CDR1 SGHTA and CDR2 FQGNSA. The CDR3 region is CASSFGQYIETQYF. In DNA, the CDR3 is TGTGCCAGCAGCTTCGGACAGTATATAGAGACCCAGTACTTC.

This clonotype showed up many times. This rearrangement joins TRBV9 to TRBJ2-5, with D maybe TRBD1 (6 bases). There are 14 residues in the CDR3. V was shortened by 4 bases and J by 0 bases, with 10 bases between the two germline ends. Germline CDR1 reads SGDLS; CDR2 reads YYNGEE. The CDR3 loop is CASSRTDHQETQYF. CDR3 bases: TGTGCCAGCAGCCGGACAGACCACCAAGAGACCCAGTACTTC.

Comment on this clonotype: This sequence may be a read error, since a much larger clone differs from it by one base. V and J are TRBV6-1 and TRBJ1-6, with TRBD1 matching 9 bases. Germline CDR1 MNHNS, CDR2 SASEGT. The CDR3 is 14 residues long. The ends lost 1 base at V and 10 bases at J; junction bases unmatched: 2. The DNA of the CDR3 is TGTGCCAGCAGTGAAGGGGGACAGGGCTCACCCCTCCACTTT. It is translated as CASSEGGQGSPLHF.